This entry describes one TCR beta chain. The method was immunoSEQ multiplex PCR; TCRdb's version includes in-frame clones alone and lacks a portion of them. The sample shows roughly 76,000 clones, 84% of them seen only once. The data were obtained in a study of OX40 agonist ivuxolimab in advanced cancers. V gave up 5 bases and J gave up 3 bases, with 12 bases separating them. Looked up from germline, CDR1 is LNHDA and CDR2 is SQIVND (reference sequence). This CDR3 comprises 14 residues. Here the sequenced sample was CD4+ or CD8+ T cells sorted from blood, taken in a trial of the OX40 agonist ivuxolimab. This chain links TRBV19 with TRBJ2-3, with D unresolved. This clonotype was obtained from an adult with an advanced solid tumor such as melanoma, head and neck, liver or kidney cancer. The CDR3 region is CASSVGYLTDTQYF. The CDR3 coding sequence is TGTGCCAGTAGTGTGGGGTATCTGACAGATACGCAGTATTTT.